This entry describes one T cell receptor beta chain. Its antigen is still unknown. The data were produced by immunoSEQ multiplex PCR, yet TCRdb's version contains in-frame clones alone and is incomplete. The sample lists 100,000 to 150,000 clones, 80% to 90% occurring once. This record belongs to a study of T cell responses to AZD1222 COVID-19 vaccine. Study at large: Second-dose groups at about 4 or about 12 weeks were pooled. Notes on the study in general: Distributed over spike, vaccine-associated CD4 TCRs predominated at 160-218 and 743-854. Most donors were white British, females outnumbered males, and clonal diversity was possibly underestimated.

Per germline, CDR1 GTSNPN and CDR2 SVGIG (reference sequence). The trim removed 7 bases at V and 8 bases at J, leaving 10 bases unmatched. The CDR3 loop spans 12 amino acids. The sequencing here drew on peripheral blood, taken on day 0 of AZD1222 vaccination. This TCR came from an adult in good health. The chain combines TRBV30 with TRBJ1-2; 7 nucleotides align to TRBD1. The CDR3 reads CASEQGWKGYTF. CDR3 nucleotide sequence: TGTGCCTCCGAACAGGGGTGGAAGGGCTACACCTTC.